This TCR beta chain appears in the sequencing data of a study of blood T cell repertoires in COVID-19. At the level of the study: Donors in the United States, Italy and Spain gave samples during acute or convalescent COVID-19. PBMCs, B-cell-depleted T cells, or T cells provided the cDNA or gDNA that made up the material.

Per germline, CDR1 KGHSH and CDR2 LQKENI. The CDR3 runs to 14 residues. Trimming shortened V by 4 bases and J by 0 bases, and 9 bases separated the two germline ends. Generated by immunoSEQ multiplex PCR, the TCRdb table keeps only in-frame clones and is missing some. The sample consists of 200,000 to 250,000 clones, around 82% of them appearing once. This chain uses TRBV18 with TRBJ1-1; D might be TRBD1 (5 bases). The sequence came from a woman of 80 years or more with acute or convalescent COVID-19. Material for sequencing was peripheral blood. The CDR3 loop is CASSLARVNTEAFF. CDR3 nucleotides: TGTGCCAGCTCACTTGCCAGGGTGAACACTGAAGCTTTCTTT.